This T cell receptor beta chain was identified during a study of shared clonotypes between healthy human individuals (dated by TCRdb to the early 2020s). Broadly, across the study: A couple of women and three men aged 18 to 49 years were included in the cohort. To estimate repertoire size and how much clonotype sharing occurs between individuals, the study deeply sequenced the blood TCR repertoires of roughly 5 healthy adults. To increase sequencing depth and limit assay-specific biases, TCR repertoire library preparation and sequencing were carried out by different laboratories using diverse techniques. Per donor, leukapheresis produced somewhere between about 0.94 and 9.5 billion PBMCs. Beyond this particular receptor, the publication reports: Sampling was limited to blood, and TCR repertoires in tissue likely differ from TCR repertoires in blood. Pairwise subsampling indicated that sequencing depth was expected to affect the degree of clonotype sharing among donors. The genetic and exposure-history diversity represented was limited by the small number of donors.

Using the deep immunoSEQ assay, TCR CDR3 regions were amplified from genomic DNA by multiplex PCR. Extracted genomic DNA from each cell subset was spread evenly across all wells of several immunoSEQ 96-well plates, with each plate serving as a replicate. Each replicate PCR for unsorted PBMC received approximately 300 ng genomic DNA, equal to approximately 29,000 T cell genomes. Unsorted PBMC genomic DNA was sequenced across ten immunoSEQ deep assay plates. Purified libraries were quantified with a Qubit 3.0 fluorometer, sized on a Bioanalyzer 2100, and re-quantified with the KAPA Library Quantification kit. Each immunoSEQ 96-well plate was sequenced on its own single-read 150-cycle Illumina NextSeq 550 flow cell. On the study's bioinformatics: Because the immunoSEQ output held only junctional sequences and lacked quality scores, the filtering could not match the filtering applied to full-length reads. To assign V/J genes and CDR3, sequences were annotated against IMGT germline references using PyIR, a Python wrapper for IgBLAST v1.9. Reads were filtered out if the reads had weak V/J assignments (E-value above 1e-6), no CDR3, stop codons, out-of-frame junctions, or ambiguous translated residues. A V3J clonotype was defined by an identical inferred V gene, J gene, and CDR3 amino acid sequence. Percentage overlap between repertoires was computed as shared unique clonotypes divided by the size of the smaller repertoire. Three approaches were used to assess repertoire richness: RTK rarefaction, the Chao1 estimator, and Recon v2.1 estimates of unobserved clonotypes. TCRdb mirrors the immuneACCESS table, restricted to in-frame sequences. Some clones are absent from its copies; in checked studies, under half trace to an unresolved V gene, and the reason for the others is unknown. That table furnishes V, J and clone size, whereas the DNA furnished D and trimming. For this sample there are about 480,000 clones; 79% appear just once. Under 15% of the sample goes to the ten largest clones.

V is shortened by 8 bases, J by 0 bases, and the region joining them spans 14 bases. The CDR3 measures 14 amino acids from cysteine to phenylalanine. Only CDR3 DNA remains: 42 bases, in frame from the first base. The germline V gene encodes CDR1 MNHNY and CDR2 SVGAGI (reference sequence). Concerning this clone: No antigen is known for it. The input lacks base qualities; no much larger clone sits a single base away.

Donors were healthy HIV-negative adults with no recently reported acute infections or vaccinations. All donors were Caucasian adults living in Nashville, Tennessee, USA. In the unsorted samples, 85 million to 100 million PBMCs were counted, and genomic DNA was extracted using the QIAamp DNA Blood Mini kit. After blood collection by leukapheresis, PBMCs were isolated using Ficoll-Histopaque density gradient centrifugation and then cryopreserved in the vapor phase of liquid nitrogen. The TCR comes from a woman aged 40-49 years in good health. Some clones in this sample may be carry-over from other donors' samples. The V and J segments used are TRBV6-6 and TRBJ2-7; TRBD1 might be the D gene, on 6 matching bases. The sequencing input was PBMCs. The CDR3 reads CASHRQASSYEQYF. The DNA sequence is as follows: TGTGCCAGCCACAGACAGGCAAGCTCCTACGAGCAGTACTTC.